This paragraph covers one T cell receptor beta chain sequence. Other DNA sequences within the sample encode an identical CDR3. The data were taken from a study of OX40 agonist ivuxolimab in advanced cancers. The overall study: The dose-escalation cohort was around 83% male, with a mean age of approximately 61 years, ranging roughly 23 to 90. Partial responses were seen in three patients, one with hepatocellular carcinoma and two with cutaneous melanoma.

The CDR3 has 17 amino acids. V was clipped by 2 bases and J by 4 bases; unmatched bases: 13. The germline CDR1 and CDR2 sequences are PRHDT and FYEKMQ (reference sequence). Sequenced by immunoSEQ multiplex PCR; TCRdb stores in-frame clones only, minus some. The sample has roughly 64,000 clones, 80% to 85% seen once. The chain links TRBV13 to TRBJ1-1, with 7 bases lining up with TRBD1. This clonotype was obtained from an adult with an advanced solid tumor such as melanoma, head and neck, liver or kidney cancer. Sequences were derived from CD4+ or CD8+ T cells sorted from blood, sampled in a trial of the OX40 agonist ivuxolimab. CDR3 coding DNA: TGTGCCAGCAGCTTAATGCGCAGGGGGGGCGCGAGCACTGAAGCTTTCTTT. This codes for CASSLMRRGGASTEAFF. Together with reference TRBV13 and TRBJ1-1, the CDR3 gives the full variable domain: AAGVIQSPRHLIKEKRETATLKCYPIPRHDTVYWYQQGPGQDPQFLISFYEKMQSDKGSIPDRFSAQQFSDYHSELNMSSLELGDSALYFCASSLMRRGGASTEAFFGQGTRLTVV.